This T cell receptor (beta chain) appears in the sequencing data of a study of blood T cell repertoires in COVID-19. On the study more broadly: Specimens from acute and convalescent COVID-19 originated in the United States, Italy and Spain. The cDNA or gDNA used as material had been derived from T cells, B-cell-depleted T cells, or PBMCs.

This clone showed up just a few times. The V and J ends lost 0 bases and 0 bases respectively, with 6 bases between them. CDR1 is MNHEY and CDR2 is SMNVEV in the germline V gene (reference sequence). The CDR3 runs to 14 residues. This table comes from immunoSEQ multiplex PCR, and its TCRdb copy is limited to in-frame clones, with some not included. The table shows around 250,000 clones, with approximately 91% occurring only once. This TCR was sampled from a human donor in a cohort exposed to, infected with or recovered from COVID-19 (not recorded which). The donor label of this sample is uncertain. Input material: PBMCs or T cells enriched from blood (not recorded which). The chain uses TRBV27 and TRBJ2-7; no reliable D call. CDR3 DNA: TGTGCCAGCAGTTTATCGGGCAGCTCCTACGAGCAGTACTTC. Translation: CASSLSGSSYEQYF.